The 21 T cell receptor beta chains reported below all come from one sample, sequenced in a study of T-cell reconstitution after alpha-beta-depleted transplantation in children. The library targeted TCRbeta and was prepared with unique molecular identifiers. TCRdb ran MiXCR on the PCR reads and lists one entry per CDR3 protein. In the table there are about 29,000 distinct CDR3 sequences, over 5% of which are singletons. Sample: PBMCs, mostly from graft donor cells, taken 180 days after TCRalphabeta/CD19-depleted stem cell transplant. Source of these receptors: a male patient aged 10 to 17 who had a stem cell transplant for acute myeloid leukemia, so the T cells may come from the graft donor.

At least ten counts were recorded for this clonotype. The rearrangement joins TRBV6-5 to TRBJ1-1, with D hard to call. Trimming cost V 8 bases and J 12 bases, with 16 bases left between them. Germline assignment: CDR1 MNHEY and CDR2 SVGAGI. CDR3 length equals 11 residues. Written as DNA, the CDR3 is TGTGCCAGCGGCTTAGGAGCGAGGTCTTTCTTT. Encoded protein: CASGLGARSFF.

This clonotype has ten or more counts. This CDR3 is CASSELGNTEAFF. CDR3 nucleotide sequence: TGCGCCAGCAGTGAGTTAGGGAACACTGAAGCTTTCTTT. The V and J genes are TRBV10-1 and TRBJ1-1; D is ambiguous. Trimming cost V 1 base and J 1 base, with 4 bases left between them. The CDR3 extends over 13 amino acids. Germline CDR1 WNHNN, CDR2 SYGVQD (reference sequence).

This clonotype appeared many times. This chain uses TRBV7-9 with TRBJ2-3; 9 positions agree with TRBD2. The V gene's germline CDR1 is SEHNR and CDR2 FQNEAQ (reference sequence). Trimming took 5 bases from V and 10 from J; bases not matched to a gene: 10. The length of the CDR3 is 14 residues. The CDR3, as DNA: TGTGCCAGCAGCCCTAGCGGGAAGACAGACTCGCAGTATTTT. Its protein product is CASSPSGKTDSQYF.

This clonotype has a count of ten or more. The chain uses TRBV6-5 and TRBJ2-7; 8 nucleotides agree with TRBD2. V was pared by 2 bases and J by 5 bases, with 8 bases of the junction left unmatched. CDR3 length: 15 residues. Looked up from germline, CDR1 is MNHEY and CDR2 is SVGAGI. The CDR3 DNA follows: TGTGCCAGCAGTTACCAGCCCGGGGGGGCACACGAGCAGTACTTC. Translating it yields CASSYQPGGAHEQYF.

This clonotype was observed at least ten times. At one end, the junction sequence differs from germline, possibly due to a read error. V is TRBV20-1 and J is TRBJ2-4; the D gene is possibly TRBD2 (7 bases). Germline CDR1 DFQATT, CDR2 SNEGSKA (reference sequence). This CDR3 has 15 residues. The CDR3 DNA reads TGCAGGGCTAGTTTTGAAAGGGGGGGATTAGGCATTCAGTACTTC. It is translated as CRASFERGGLGIQYF.

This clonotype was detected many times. The DNA for the CDR3 is TGCGCCAGCAATCAGGGCTCCTACGAGCAGTACTTC. It is translated as CASNQGSYEQYF. V and J are TRBV5-1 and TRBJ2-7, with D tentatively TRBD1 (5 bases). Germline-derived CDR1 and CDR2 are SGHRS and YFSETQ. V lost 6 bases, J lost 0 bases, and 7 bases lay in between. This CDR3 has 12 residues.

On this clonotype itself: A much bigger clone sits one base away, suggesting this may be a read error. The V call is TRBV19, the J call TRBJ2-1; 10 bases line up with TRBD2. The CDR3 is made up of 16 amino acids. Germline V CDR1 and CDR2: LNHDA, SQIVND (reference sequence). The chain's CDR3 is CASSTLLAGSHNELFF. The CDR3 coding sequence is TGTGCCAGTAGTACGTTACTAGCGGGATCCCACAATGAGCTGTTCTTC.

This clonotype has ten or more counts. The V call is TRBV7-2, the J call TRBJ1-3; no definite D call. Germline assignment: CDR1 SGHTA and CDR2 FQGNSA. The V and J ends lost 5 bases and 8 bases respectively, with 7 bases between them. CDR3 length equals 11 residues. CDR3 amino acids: CASSPPDTIYF. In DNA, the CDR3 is TGTGCCAGCAGCCCCCCGGACACCATATATTTT.

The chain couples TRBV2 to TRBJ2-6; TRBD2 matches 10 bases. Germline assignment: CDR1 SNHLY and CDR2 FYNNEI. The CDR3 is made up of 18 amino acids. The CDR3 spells CTRSLRSSGRTGANVLTF. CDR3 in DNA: TGTACCCGCAGTTTGAGGTCTAGCGGGAGAACTGGGGCCAACGTCCTGACTTTC.

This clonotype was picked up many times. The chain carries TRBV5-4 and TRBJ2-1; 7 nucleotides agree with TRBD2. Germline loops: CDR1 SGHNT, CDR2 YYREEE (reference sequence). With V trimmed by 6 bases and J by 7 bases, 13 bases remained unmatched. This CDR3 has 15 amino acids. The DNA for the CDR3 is TGTGCCAGCATCGAGCGGGGCCGGACACAGAATGAGCAGTTCTTC. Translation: CASIERGRTQNEQFF.

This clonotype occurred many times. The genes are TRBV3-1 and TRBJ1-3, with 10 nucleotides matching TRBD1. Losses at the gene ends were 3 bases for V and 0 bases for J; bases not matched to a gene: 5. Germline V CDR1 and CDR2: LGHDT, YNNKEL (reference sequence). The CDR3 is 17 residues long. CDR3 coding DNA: TGTGCCAGCAGCCAGCGGACAGGGGGGTTCTCTGGAAACACCATATATTTT. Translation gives CASSQRTGGFSGNTIYF.

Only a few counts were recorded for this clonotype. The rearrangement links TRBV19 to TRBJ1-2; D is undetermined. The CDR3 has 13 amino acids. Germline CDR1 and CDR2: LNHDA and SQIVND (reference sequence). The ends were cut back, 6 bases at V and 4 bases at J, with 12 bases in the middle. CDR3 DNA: TGTGCCAGTAGGGAAAAAGAGGGCTATGGCTACACCTTC. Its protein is CASREKEGYGYTF.

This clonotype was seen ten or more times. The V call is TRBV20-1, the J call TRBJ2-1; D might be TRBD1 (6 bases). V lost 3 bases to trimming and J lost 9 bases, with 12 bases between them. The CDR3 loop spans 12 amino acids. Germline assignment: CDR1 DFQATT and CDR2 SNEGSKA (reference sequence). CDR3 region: CSASGQQGEQFF. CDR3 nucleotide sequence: TGCAGTGCTAGCGGCCAACAGGGTGAGCAGTTCTTC.

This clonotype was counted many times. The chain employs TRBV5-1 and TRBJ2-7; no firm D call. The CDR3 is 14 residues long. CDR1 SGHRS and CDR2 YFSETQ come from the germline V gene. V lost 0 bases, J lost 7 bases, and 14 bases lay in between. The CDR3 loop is CASSLDPASGEQYF. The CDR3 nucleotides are TGCGCCAGCAGCTTGGATCCGGCAAGTGGGGAGCAGTACTTC. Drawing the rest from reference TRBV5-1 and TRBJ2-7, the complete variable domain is KAGVTQTPRYLIKTRGQQVTLSCSPISGHRSVSWYQQTPGQGLQFLFEYFSETQRNKGNFPGRFSGRQFSNSRSEMNVSTLELGDSALYLCASSLDPASGEQYFGPGTRLTVT.

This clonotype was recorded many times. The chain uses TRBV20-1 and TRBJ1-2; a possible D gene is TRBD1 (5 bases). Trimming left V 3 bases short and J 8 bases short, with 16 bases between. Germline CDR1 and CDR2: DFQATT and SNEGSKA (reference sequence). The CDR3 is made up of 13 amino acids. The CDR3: CSARPERGGGYTF. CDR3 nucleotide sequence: TGCAGTGCTAGGCCTGAGAGGGGTGGGGGCTACACCTTC.

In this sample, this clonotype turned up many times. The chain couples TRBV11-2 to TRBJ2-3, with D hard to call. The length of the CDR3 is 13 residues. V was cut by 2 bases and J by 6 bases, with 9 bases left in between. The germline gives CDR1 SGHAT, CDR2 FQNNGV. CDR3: CASSLRSTDTQYF. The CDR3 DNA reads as TGTGCCAGCAGCTTAAGGAGTACGGATACGCAGTATTTT. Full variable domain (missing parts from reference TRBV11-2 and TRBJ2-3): EAGVAQSPRYKIIEKRQSVAFWCNPISGHATLYWYQQILGQGPKLLIQFQNNGVVDDSQLPKDRFSAERLKGVDSTLKIQPAKLEDSAVYLCASSLRSTDTQYFGPGTRLTVL.

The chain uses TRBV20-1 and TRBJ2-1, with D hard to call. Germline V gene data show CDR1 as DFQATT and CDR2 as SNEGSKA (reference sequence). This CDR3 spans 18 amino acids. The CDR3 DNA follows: TGCTGGGCCCGAGAGATGCGGCCTCTTCAGCAAGCCTACAATGAGCAGTTCTTC. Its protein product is CWAREMRPLQQAYNEQFF.

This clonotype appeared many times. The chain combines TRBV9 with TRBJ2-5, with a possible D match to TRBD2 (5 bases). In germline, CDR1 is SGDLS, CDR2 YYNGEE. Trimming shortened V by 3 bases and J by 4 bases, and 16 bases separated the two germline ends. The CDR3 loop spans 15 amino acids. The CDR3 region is CASSENLAGGETQYF. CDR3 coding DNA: TGTGCCAGCAGCGAGAACCTGGCAGGAGGAGAGACCCAGTACTTC.

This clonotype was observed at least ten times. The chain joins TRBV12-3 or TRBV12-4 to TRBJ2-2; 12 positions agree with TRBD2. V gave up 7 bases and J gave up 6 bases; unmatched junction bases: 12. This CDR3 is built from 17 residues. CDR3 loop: CASIPPASGRAAGELFF. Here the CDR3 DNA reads TGTGCCAGCATCCCCCCGGCTAGCGGGAGGGCGGCCGGGGAGCTGTTTTTT.

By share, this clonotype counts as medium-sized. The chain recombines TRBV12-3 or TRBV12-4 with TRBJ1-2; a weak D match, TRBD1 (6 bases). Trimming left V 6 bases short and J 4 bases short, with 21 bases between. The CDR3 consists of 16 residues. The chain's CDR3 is CASSEPSLDSTYGYTF. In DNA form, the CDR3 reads TGTGCCAGCAGCGAGCCGTCCCTGGACAGTACCTATGGCTACACCTTC.

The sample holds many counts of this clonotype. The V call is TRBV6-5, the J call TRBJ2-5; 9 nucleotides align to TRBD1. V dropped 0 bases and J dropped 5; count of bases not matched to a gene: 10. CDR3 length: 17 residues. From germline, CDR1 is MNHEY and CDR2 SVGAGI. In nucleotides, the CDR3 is TGTGCCAGCAGTTACTCTTTCCGGACAGGGGTGGTGGAGACCCAGTACTTC. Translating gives CASSYSFRTGVVETQYF.